The 14 T cell receptor beta chains below come from one sample, sequenced in a study of T cell responses to AZD1222 COVID-19 vaccine. The protocol was immunoSEQ multiplex PCR, while the TCRdb copy is restricted to in-frame clones and leaves out a portion. The profile covers tens of thousands of clones, with around nine tenths appearing a single time and around 3% taken by the ten largest. The sequences come from peripheral blood, collected on day 0 of AZD1222 vaccination. The receptors derive from an adult in good health.

The J gene is TRBJ1-2, the V gene TRBV6-5; D ambiguous. With 4 bases removed from V and 4 bases from J, the gap between germline ends came to 16 bases. CDR1 MNHEY and CDR2 SVGAGI come from the germline V gene. This CDR3 is 15 amino acids long. The CDR3 DNA sequence: TGTGCCAGCAGTTCCGGGAAGGGCAATTCCTATGGCTACACCTTC. Amino acids: CASSSGKGNSYGYTF.

This sequence joins TRBV2 and TRBJ2-7, with D perhaps matching TRBD2 (6 bases). This CDR3 spans 15 amino acids. CDR1 and CDR2 from the germline V gene are SNHLY and FYNNEI. V gave up 4 bases and J gave up 7 bases, with 20 bases separating them. This CDR3 is CASSVRDLTVGEQYF. The CDR3 DNA follows: TGTGCCAGCAGTGTCCGGGACTTGACTGTCGGGGAGCAGTACTTC.

The chain employs TRBV28 and TRBJ1-2; TRBD1 aligns across 8 bases. The CDR3 sequence is 16 residues long. V trimming: 6 bases; J trimming: 0 bases; junction bases outside the gene matches: 9. From germline, CDR1 is MDHEN and CDR2 SYDVKM. In DNA form, the CDR3 reads TGTGCCAGCAGATCCCTTACACAGGGGGCTAACTATGGCTACACCTTC. Its translation: CASRSLTQGANYGYTF.

The sample holds a few counts of this clone. The chain employs TRBV7-8 and TRBJ1-3, with D hard to call. Germline V CDR1 and CDR2: SGHVS, FQNEAQ. CDR3 length equals 14 residues. V was shortened by 5 bases and J by 3 bases, with 11 bases between the two germline ends. The CDR3 DNA reads TGTGCCAGCAGCCCCACCCAGGTTGGAAACACCATATATTTT. It yields the protein CASSPTQVGNTIYF.

The chain uses TRBV28 and TRBJ1-6, with no clear D. Deletions cut 6 bases from V and 0 bases from J, with 12 bases between. Germline CDR1 is MDHEN and CDR2 is SYDVKM. This CDR3 contains 16 residues. The CDR3 reads CASRRALSSYNSPLHF. The DNA of the CDR3 is TGTGCCAGCAGAAGGGCTCTAAGCTCCTATAATTCACCCCTCCACTTT.

The V call is TRBV4-2, the J call TRBJ2-1; TRBD2 matches 11 bases. CDR1 LGHNA and CDR2 YNFKEQ come from the germline V gene. V shed 2 bases, J shed 8 bases, and the junction held 8 bases outside the gene matches. The CDR3 extends over 16 amino acids. CDR3 in amino acids: CASSQIGSGRGDEQFF. The CDR3 DNA reads TGTGCCAGCAGCCAAATAGGTAGCGGGAGGGGGGATGAGCAGTTCTTC.

The V gene is TRBV6-5, the J gene TRBJ2-3; D might be TRBD2 (6 bases). V lost 0 bases, J lost 4 bases, and 14 bases lay in between. Per the germline V gene, CDR1 is MNHEY and CDR2 is SVGAGI. CDR3 size: 16 residues. The CDR3 DNA follows: TGTGCCAGCAGTTACTCCGGACGGACTACAGCAGATACGCAGTATTTT. It yields the protein CASSYSGRTTADTQYF.

The chain links TRBV19 to TRBJ1-5, with D possibly matching TRBD1 (5 bases). V lost 9 bases to trimming and J lost 5 bases, with 11 bases between them. CDR1 is LNHDA and CDR2 is SQIVND in the germline V gene (reference sequence). This CDR3 has 12 amino acids. CDR3 sequence: CASRDGYQPQHF. CDR3 nucleotide sequence: TGTGCCAGCCGGGACGGATATCAGCCCCAGCATTTT.

The rearrangement uses TRBV7-9 and TRBJ2-7, with 9 nucleotides matching TRBD1. This CDR3 has 15 residues. Germline CDR1 reads SEHNR; CDR2 reads FQNEAQ (reference sequence). V was clipped by 5 bases and J by 5 bases; unmatched bases: 10. CDR3: CASSLGGTGRNEQYF. The CDR3 DNA reads TGTGCCAGCAGCCTGGGAGGGACAGGGCGGAACGAGCAGTACTTC.

This rearrangement joins TRBV5-4 to TRBJ2-1, with D possibly being TRBD1 (5 bases). The CDR3 covers 16 residues. Trimming removed 0 bases at V and 7 bases at J, with 17 bases between. Per the germline V gene, CDR1 is SGHNT and CDR2 is YYREEE (reference sequence). CDR3 in DNA: TGTGCCAGCAGCTTGGCGGGCTTCGGCAGGGCGAATGAGCAGTTCTTC. Its protein is CASSLAGFGRANEQFF.

In DNA form, the CDR3 reads TGTGCCAGCAGTGGGCTGACCTCTGGAAACACCATATATTTT. Its translation: CASSGLTSGNTIYF. V gene TRBV2 combines with J gene TRBJ1-3; D is ambiguous. The CDR3 is 14 residues long. V dropped 4 bases and J dropped 0 bases, with 7 bases sitting between them. CDR1 SNHLY and CDR2 FYNNEI come from the germline V gene.

This chain joins TRBV6-1 and TRBJ1-1; 10 nucleotides agree with TRBD1. The germline gives CDR1 MNHNS, CDR2 SASEGT. Trimming at V came to 4 bases and at J to 4 bases, leaving 18 bases not matched to a gene. The CDR3 is 19 residues long. This CDR3 is CASSVGIHGTGVLVTEAFF. The CDR3, as DNA: TGTGCCAGCAGTGTGGGAATACACGGGACAGGGGTGTTAGTCACTGAAGCTTTCTTT.

This chain links TRBV2 with TRBJ2-1; no firm D call. The CDR3 has 16 amino acids. Trimming cost V 4 bases and J 2 bases, with 15 bases left between them. The germline CDR1 and CDR2 sequences are SNHLY and FYNNEI. CDR3 DNA: TGTGCCAGCAGTGGGGTGACATCGAATACCTACAATGAGCAGTTCTTC. It translates to CASSGVTSNTYNEQFF.

The chain uses TRBV21-1 and TRBJ2-7. TRBV21-1 is listed as a pseudogene. The CDR3 extends over 12 amino acids. CDR3 residues: CASRTPVDEQYF. CDR3 sequence (DNA): TGTGCCAGCAGAACCCCCGTGGACGAGCAGTACTTC.